This T cell receptor (beta chain) was found in a study of cytomegalovirus exposure and HLA in healthy donors. General study results and limits: Researchers catalogued around 150 TCR beta chains as cytomegalovirus-associated.

On this clone: The target antigen is unknown.

Repertoires were generated with immunoSEQ multiplex PCR, while TCRdb's copy carries only in-frame clones and drops some. The repertoire holds 190,000 or so clones, about 80% seen once, with around 2.8% in the top ten. CDR3 length equals 17 residues. Germline V gene lookup returns CDR1 SEHNR and CDR2 FQNEAQ (reference sequence). J was trimmed by 2 bases and V by 1 base; bases with no gene match: 9. This clonotype originated in a woman under 30 in good health and CMV-seropositive. This chain uses TRBV7-9 with TRBJ2-7; 9 bases align to TRBD1. Sequenced sample: PBMCs. CDR3 region: CASSLGAGTGKTYEQYF. CDR3 in DNA: TGTGCCAGCAGCTTAGGGGCCGGGACAGGGAAAACCTACGAGCAGTACTTC.